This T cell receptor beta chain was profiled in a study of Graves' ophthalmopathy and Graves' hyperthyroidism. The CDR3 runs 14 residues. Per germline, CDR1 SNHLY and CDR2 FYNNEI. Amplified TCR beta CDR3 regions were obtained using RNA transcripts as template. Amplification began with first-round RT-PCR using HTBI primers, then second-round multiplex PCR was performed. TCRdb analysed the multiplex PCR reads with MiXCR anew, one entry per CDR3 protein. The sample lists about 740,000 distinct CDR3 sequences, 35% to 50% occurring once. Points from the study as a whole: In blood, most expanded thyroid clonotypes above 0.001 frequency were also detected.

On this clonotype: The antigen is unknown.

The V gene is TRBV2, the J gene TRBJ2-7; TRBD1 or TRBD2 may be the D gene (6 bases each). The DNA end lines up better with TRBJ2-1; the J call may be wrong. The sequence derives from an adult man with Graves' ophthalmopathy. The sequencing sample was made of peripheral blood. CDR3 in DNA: TGTGCCAGCAATAGGAGGGGGTTTTACAATGAGCAGTTCTTC. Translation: CASNRRGFYNEQFF.